This T cell receptor beta chain was documented in a study of control samples from healthy donors and cancer patients. TCRdb's copy holds only in-frame clones and misses some; the assay was immunoSEQ multiplex PCR. The profile shows 180,000 or so clones, 90% to 95% of them singletons. V was cut by 2 bases and J by 0 bases, with 2 bases left in between. The CDR3 extends over 13 amino acids. Germline CDR1 SGHTA, CDR2 FQGNSA. This chain uses TRBV7-2 with TRBJ2-1; D not resolved. The sample comprised blood. The clonotype comes from a woman under 40 in good health. CDR3 coding DNA: TGTGCCAGCAGCTTATTCTCCTACAATGAGCAGTTCTTC. Residues: CASSLFSYNEQFF.